This T cell receptor beta chain is from a study of CD8 T cell repertoires and HIV-1 epitope variants. Repertoires were generated with immunoSEQ multiplex PCR, while TCRdb's copy carries only in-frame clones and drops some. The table includes 2,000 to 3,000 clones, 73% detected once. As to this clone: Its cognate antigen is unknown.

The clonotype originates from a male donor with HIV. The sequenced material came from cultured CD8+ T cells derived from PBMCs.

The CDR3 spells CASSETGSNYGYTF. The DNA of the CDR3 is TGTGCCAGCAGCGAGACGGGGTCTAACTATGGCTACACCTTC. The rearrangement uses TRBV5-4 and TRBJ1-2; D uncertain. Trimming stripped 4 bases from V and 0 bases from J, with 10 bases between. Germline V lookup: CDR1 SGHNT, CDR2 YYREEE (reference sequence). The CDR3 is made up of 14 amino acids.